A selection of T cell receptor beta chains follows, all from one sample in a study of blood T cell repertoires in COVID-19. Clones were read by immunoSEQ multiplex PCR, and TCRdb kept only the in-frame ones, dropping some. Of 100,000 to 150,000 clones in the sample, approximately 90% are singletons; the top ten hold more than 2%. Input material: peripheral blood. The receptors stem from a man aged 70 or older with active COVID-19. The CDR3 runs from the conserved cysteine through the conserved F or W. The D gene is left open where the match is weak. Clone size is not always given. Where it is, it says once, few, many or a class for expanded clones.

j_gene: TRBJ1-2
abundance: NA
d_gene: NA
v_gene: TRBV5-1
CDR3nt: TGCGCCAGCAGCTTGGACACAGGGTCTTATGGCTACACCTTC
CDR3aa: CASSLDTGSYGYTF

j_gene: TRBJ1-4
abundance: once
d_gene: TRBD1
v_gene: TRBV9
CDR3nt: TGTGCCAGCAGCGTAGATTTGACAGGGGGCTCTGAAAAACTGTTTTTT
CDR3aa: CASSVDLTGGSEKLFF

j_gene: TRBJ2-7
abundance: NA
d_gene: TRBD1
v_gene: TRBV7-2
CDR3nt: TGTGCCAGCAGCTTTTCCGGGACAGGGGGCTACGAGCAGTACTTC
CDR3aa: CASSFSGTGGYEQYF

j_gene: TRBJ2-2
abundance: NA
d_gene: TRBD2
v_gene: TRBV2
CDR3nt: TGTGCCAGCACCCGGGAGGGTGGACTAGGAGTCTTCGGGGAGCTGTTTTTT
CDR3aa: CASTREGGLGVFGELFF

j_gene: TRBJ1-5
abundance: NA
d_gene: TRBD1
v_gene: TRBV9
CDR3nt: TGTGCCAGCAGCGCGGGGGACAGGGATAATCGGCCCCAGCATTTT
CDR3aa: CASSAGDRDNRPQHF

j_gene: TRBJ2-7
abundance: NA
d_gene: NA
v_gene: TRBV5-1
CDR3nt: TGCGCCAGCAGCTTGGGTACAGGTGGGGACGAGCAGTACTTC
CDR3aa: CASSLGTGGDEQYF

j_gene: TRBJ1-6
abundance: NA
d_gene: NA
v_gene: TRBV2
CDR3nt: TGTGCCAGCAGTGGACAGAATAATTCACCCCTCCACTTT
CDR3aa: CASSGQNNSPLHF

j_gene: TRBJ2-7
abundance: once
d_gene: TRBD1
v_gene: TRBV23-1
CDR3nt: TGCGCCAGCAGTCAATTCGCCCCGACAGGGGTCTACGAGCAGTACTTC
CDR3aa: CASSQFAPTGVYEQYF

j_gene: TRBJ2-1
abundance: NA
d_gene: TRBD2
v_gene: TRBV7-7
CDR3nt: TGTGCCAGCAGCCCGGGACTAGCGCTTTACAATGAGCAGTTCTTC
CDR3aa: CASSPGLALYNEQFF

j_gene: TRBJ2-1
abundance: NA
d_gene: TRBD1
v_gene: TRBV10-3
CDR3nt: TGTGCCATCAGTGGCGAGGGACAGCTCCTCAATGAGCAGTTCTTC
CDR3aa: CAISGEGQLLNEQFF

j_gene: TRBJ1-5
abundance: NA
d_gene: TRBD1
v_gene: TRBV15
CDR3nt: TGTGCCACCTCCCTGGGACAGGCTAGCAATCAGCCCCAGCATTTT
CDR3aa: CATSLGQASNQPQHF

j_gene: TRBJ2-7
abundance: NA
d_gene: TRBD2
v_gene: TRBV19
CDR3nt: TGTGCCAGTAGTTTCCCCGGGACTAGCGGGACCTACGAGCAGTACTTC
CDR3aa: CASSFPGTSGTYEQYF

j_gene: TRBJ1-2
abundance: NA
d_gene: NA
v_gene: TRBV28
CDR3nt: TGTGCCAGCAGTTTGAGAGCCCAGGGTCCCTATGGCTACACCTTC
CDR3aa: CASSLRAQGPYGYTF

j_gene: TRBJ1-6
abundance: few
d_gene: TRBD1
v_gene: TRBV5-1
CDR3nt: TGCGCCAGCAGACCACCCGGACAGGGAGGGAATTCACCCCTCCACTTT
CDR3aa: CASRPPGQGGNSPLHF

j_gene: TRBJ2-7
abundance: NA
d_gene: TRBD1
v_gene: TRBV5-8
CDR3nt: TGTGCCAGCAGCTATGGACAGGGGAGGCAGTACTTC
CDR3aa: CASSYGQGRQYF

j_gene: TRBJ2-3
abundance: NA
d_gene: TRBD1
v_gene: TRBV6-5
CDR3nt: TGTGCCAGCGGAAGACAGGGTGGCCCAGATACGCAGTATTTT
CDR3aa: CASGRQGGPDTQYF

j_gene: TRBJ2-5
abundance: NA
d_gene: TRBD1
v_gene: TRBV5-4
CDR3nt: TGTGCCAGCAGCTTGCAACCCGCAGGGGGAGAGACCCAGTACTTC
CDR3aa: CASSLQPAGGETQYF

j_gene: TRBJ2-3
abundance: once
d_gene: TRBD2
v_gene: TRBV7-9
CDR3nt: TGTGCCAGCAGCTCCTCCGCCGGGACTAGCTACACAGATACGCAGTATTTT
CDR3aa: CASSSSAGTSYTDTQYF

j_gene: TRBJ2-2
abundance: NA
d_gene: TRBD2
v_gene: TRBV7-2
CDR3nt: TGTGCCAGCAGCGGCCTCCTAGCGGGAGCAACCGGGGAGCTGTTTTTT
CDR3aa: CASSGLLAGATGELFF

j_gene: TRBJ1-2
abundance: few
d_gene: NA
v_gene: TRBV28
CDR3nt: TGTGCCACCGCGGACAGAAACTATGGCTACACCTTC
CDR3aa: CATADRNYGYTF

j_gene: TRBJ2-3
abundance: NA
d_gene: NA
v_gene: TRBV19
CDR3nt: TGTGCCAGTAGTATAGGAGGGATCCTAGATACGCAGTATTTT
CDR3aa: CASSIGGILDTQYF

j_gene: TRBJ2-1
abundance: NA
d_gene: NA
v_gene: TRBV4-1
CDR3nt: TGCGCCAGCAGCCAAGAGCAAGCGGCTGAGCAGTTCTTC
CDR3aa: CASSQEQAAEQFF

j_gene: TRBJ1-6
abundance: NA
d_gene: NA
v_gene: TRBV28
CDR3nt: TGTGCCAGCAGGGCAAGACAGGATAATTCACCCCTCCACTTT
CDR3aa: CASRARQDNSPLHF

j_gene: TRBJ1-2
abundance: NA
d_gene: NA
v_gene: TRBV11-2
CDR3nt: TGTGCCAGCACGGAGAACTTGGGTGGCTACACCTTC
CDR3aa: CASTENLGGYTF

j_gene: TRBJ1-1
abundance: NA
d_gene: NA
v_gene: TRBV6-2/TRBV6-3
CDR3nt: TGTGCCAGCAGTCAGACATTCGCCCCTGGAGCTTTCTTT
CDR3aa: CASSQTFAPGAFF

j_gene: TRBJ2-2
abundance: NA
d_gene: NA
v_gene: TRBV3-1/TRBV3-2
CDR3nt: TGTGCCAGCAGTCTCCAGGGTACCGGGGAGCTGTTTTTT
CDR3aa: CASSLQGTGELFF

j_gene: TRBJ2-7
abundance: NA
d_gene: NA
v_gene: TRBV6-5
CDR3nt: TGTGCCAGCAACCCCCCAGAGGGATACGAGCAGTACTTC
CDR3aa: CASNPPEGYEQYF

j_gene: TRBJ1-6
abundance: NA
d_gene: TRBD1
v_gene: TRBV2
CDR3nt: TGTGCCAGCAGTGCCGGGACAGGGGGTGTTAATTCACCCCTCCACTTT
CDR3aa: CASSAGTGGVNSPLHF

j_gene: TRBJ1-2
abundance: NA
d_gene: TRBD1
v_gene: TRBV28
CDR3nt: TGTGCCAGCAGTTTACCCCTTCCGGGACAGGCGGATGGCTACACCTTC
CDR3aa: CASSLPLPGQADGYTF

j_gene: TRBJ2-7
abundance: NA
d_gene: TRBD2
v_gene: TRBV29-1
CDR3nt: TGCAGCGTGGGGGGACTAGCGGAGAGCTCCTACGAGCAGTACTTC
CDR3aa: CSVGGLAESSYEQYF

j_gene: TRBJ1-5
abundance: NA
d_gene: NA
v_gene: TRBV7-3
CDR3nt: TGTGCCAGCAGCTTAGGGCTGGGTCAGCCCCAGCATTTT
CDR3aa: CASSLGLGQPQHF

j_gene: TRBJ2-1
abundance: NA
d_gene: TRBD2
v_gene: TRBV7-2
CDR3nt: TGTGCCAGCAGCGTGGGGACTAGCGCCTACAATGAGCAGTTCTTC
CDR3aa: CASSVGTSAYNEQFF

j_gene: TRBJ2-1
abundance: NA
d_gene: NA
v_gene: TRBV19
CDR3nt: TGTGCCAGTAGTATTTGGTCCCAGGGGAAGGGTGAGCAGTTCTTC
CDR3aa: CASSIWSQGKGEQFF

j_gene: TRBJ2-1
abundance: NA
d_gene: TRBD1
v_gene: TRBV11-2
CDR3nt: TGTGCCAGCAGTCCAGGGGGGACAGGGCGCTCGAATGAGCAGTTCTTC
CDR3aa: CASSPGGTGRSNEQFF

j_gene: TRBJ1-1
abundance: once
d_gene: TRBD1
v_gene: TRBV27
CDR3nt: TGTGCCAGCAGTCCCCACCTCCTGACAGGGTTGAACACTGAAGCTTTCTTT
CDR3aa: CASSPHLLTGLNTEAFF

j_gene: TRBJ1-1
abundance: NA
d_gene: NA
v_gene: TRBV28
CDR3nt: TGTGCCAGCACCCACAGGAACACTGAAGCTTTCTTT
CDR3aa: CASTHRNTEAFF

j_gene: TRBJ2-7
abundance: NA
d_gene: NA
v_gene: TRBV7-2
CDR3nt: TGTGCCAGCAGCTTAAACCAGGTCAACGAGCAGTACTTC
CDR3aa: CASSLNQVNEQYF

j_gene: TRBJ1-6
abundance: NA
d_gene: TRBD1
v_gene: TRBV10-2
CDR3nt: TGCGCCAGCAGTGACCGACAGGGCCCTGTACCCCTCCACTTT
CDR3aa: CASSDRQGPVPLHF

j_gene: TRBJ1-6
abundance: NA
d_gene: NA
v_gene: TRBV28
CDR3nt: TGTGCCAGCACGAGCTCCTATAATTCACCCCTCCACTTT
CDR3aa: CASTSSYNSPLHF

j_gene: TRBJ1-6
abundance: NA
d_gene: NA
v_gene: TRBV11-2
CDR3nt: TGTGCCAGCAGCCCCCGTGGGCAGGGCGGGAGTTCACCCCTCCACTTT
CDR3aa: CASSPRGQGGSSPLHF

j_gene: TRBJ2-3
abundance: NA
d_gene: TRBD1
v_gene: TRBV30
CDR3nt: TGTGCCTGGAGAATAGGACAGGTCGTCCCCAATATCCCCACAGATACGCAGTATTTT
CDR3aa: CAWRIGQVVPNIPTDTQYF